A selection of T cell receptor beta chains follows, all from one sample in a study of human T cells and chemical hapten exposure. TCRdb independently ran MiXCR on the RACE reads; one entry per CDR3 protein. The table has more than 150,000 distinct CDR3 sequences, 24% seen once. This specimen was whole blood, taken in connection with sensitization to the hapten diphenylcyclopropenone (DPC). These receptors were collected from a woman aged 35 to 49 with alopecia areata. Some clones in this sample may be carry-over from other donors' samples. CDR3s include the opening cysteine and the closing phenylalanine or tryptophan. Fields, in order: D gene, V gene, J gene, clone size, CDR3 protein, CDR3 DNA. The D gene is left open where the match is weak. Expanded clones are given a class, and other clones once, few, many or no size at all.

>NA|TRBV29-1|TRBJ2-7|many
CSVVPGQGMREGSYEQYF
TGCAGCGTTGTACCGGGACAGGGGATGCGGGAGGGGTCCTACGAGCAGTACTTC
>TRBD1|TRBV6-1|TRBJ2-7|NA
CASSPGTGGPREQYF
TGTGCCAGCAGTCCCGGGACAGGGGGCCCGAGGGAGCAGTACTTC
>TRBD2|TRBV4-3|TRBJ2-1|NA
CASSPTSVSYNEQFF
TGCGCCAGCAGTCCGACTAGCGTGAGTTATAATGAGCAGTTCTTC
>TRBD2|TRBV20-1|TRBJ2-7|NA
CSARGGLAVYEQYF
TGCAGTGCTAGGGGGGGACTAGCGGTTTACGAGCAGTACTTC
>NA|TRBV20-1|TRBJ1-5|NA
CSARDADSYYSNQPQHF
TGCAGTGCTAGAGATGCGGACAGCTACTATAGCAATCAGCCCCAGCATTTT
>TRBD2|TRBV28|TRBJ2-2|NA
CASRLAGEGTGELFF
TGTGCCAGCAGGCTAGCGGGAGAGGGTACCGGGGAGCTGTTTTTT
>TRBD1|TRBV4-3|TRBJ1-6|NA
CASSQEQGSSSIPLHF
TGCGCCAGCAGCCAAGAACAGGGGTCCTCCTCCATACCCCTCCACTTT
>NA|TRBV9|TRBJ2-3|NA
CASSPFRRGSTDTQYF
TGTGCCAGCAGCCCTTTTCGGCGAGGGTCCACAGATACGCAGTATTTT
>NA|TRBV11-2|TRBJ2-7|NA
CASSSIGTTYEQYF
TGTGCCAGCAGCTCGATAGGGACGACCTACGAGCAGTACTTC
>NA|TRBV20-1|TRBJ1-5|NA
CSARDPGQPQHF
TGCAGTGCTAGAGATCCAGGGCAGCCCCAGCATTTT
>TRBD1|TRBV4-2|TRBJ2-7|few
CASSQGFGVGTAYEQYF
TGTGCCAGCAGCCAAGGGTTCGGAGTAGGGACAGCCTACGAGCAGTACTTC
>NA|TRBV6-5|TRBJ2-7|NA
CASSPRPSRAYEQYF
TGTGCCAGCAGTCCCCGGCCCTCTCGGGCCTACGAGCAGTACTTC
>NA|TRBV29-1|TRBJ2-5|few
CSVESHGTQYF
TGCAGCGTTGAAAGCCACGGGACCCAGTACTTC
>NA|TRBV7-8|TRBJ2-2|NA
CASMARGTGELFF
TGTGCCAGCATGGCACGGGGCACCGGGGAGCTGTTTTTT
>NA|TRBV29-1|TRBJ2-3|NA
CSVMRDSTDTQYF
TGCAGCGTTATGAGGGACTCCACAGATACGCAGTATTTT
>NA|TRBV11-2|TRBJ1-5|few
CASSLSSGSNQPQHF
TGTGCCAGCAGCTTGTCCTCGGGGAGCAATCAGCCCCAGCATTTT
>NA|TRBV20-1|TRBJ2-1|NA
CSAMGYNEQFF
TGCAGTGCCATGGGGTACAATGAGCAGTTCTTC
>NA|TRBV11-2|TRBJ1-2|many
CASSVYTGSHGYGYTF
TGTGCCAGCAGCGTTTACACAGGGTCTCACGGCTATGGCTACACCTTC
>TRBD2|TRBV20-1|TRBJ2-1|NA
CSAREGLPLNEQFF
TGCAGTGCTAGAGAGGGACTACCGTTGAATGAGCAGTTCTTC
>NA|TRBV7-2|TRBJ2-5|few
CASSLGGLRARGTQYF
TGTGCCAGCAGCTTAGGGGGCCTGCGGGCTAGGGGGACCCAGTACTTC
>NA|TRBV6-5|TRBJ1-4|NA
CASSLTATNEKLFF
TGTGCCAGCAGTCTGACAGCAACTAATGAAAAACTGTTTTTT
>TRBD1|TRBV7-8|TRBJ2-4|NA
CASSYRTGENIQYF
TGTGCCAGCAGCTACCGGACAGGGGAAAACATTCAGTACTTC
>TRBD2|TRBV5-1|TRBJ2-3|NA
CASSVPASGRDTQYF
TGCGCCAGCAGTGTGCCGGCTAGCGGGAGAGATACGCAGTATTTT
>TRBD1|TRBV6-2/TRBV6-3|TRBJ2-5|NA
CASSEGTARQETQYF
TGTGCCAGCAGTGAGGGGACAGCGAGGCAAGAGACCCAGTACTTC
>NA|TRBV7-2|TRBJ2-6|few
CASSSLGPPGVLTF
TGTGCCAGCAGCTCCCTGGGACCGCCTGGCGTCCTGACTTTC
>TRBD1|TRBV7-9|TRBJ1-3|many
CASSPKTGGHSGNTIYF
TGTGCCAGCAGCCCCAAGACAGGGGGCCATAGTGGAAACACCATATATTTT
>NA|TRBV29-1|TRBJ2-1|NA
CSVAKYNEQFF
TGCAGCGTTGCGAAATACAATGAGCAGTTCTTC
>NA|TRBV4-1|TRBJ2-7|few
CASSHPPISFARLRETLPEQYF
TGCGCCAGCAGCCACCCCCCTATATCGTTTGCGCGACTACGGGAGACACTTCCCGAGCAGTACTTC
>NA|TRBV6-5|TRBJ2-7|NA
CASTRDGQTYEQYF
TGTGCCAGCACCCGAGACGGACAGACCTACGAGCAGTACTTC
>TRBD2|TRBV28|TRBJ2-1|NA
CASSILAGGSVEQFF
TGTGCCAGCAGTATACTAGCGGGAGGTAGTGTTGAGCAGTTCTTC
>NA|TRBV5-5|TRBJ2-7|NA
CASSPGVAEQYF
TGTGCCAGCAGCCCCGGCGTCGCCGAGCAGTACTTC
>NA|TRBV29-1|TRBJ2-1|NA
CSVDGDLVYNEQFF
TGCAGCGTTGATGGGGACCTTGTTTACAATGAGCAGTTCTTC
>NA|TRBV7-2|TRBJ2-1|once
CASSSWASSYNEQFF
TGTGCCAGCAGCTCCTGGGCGAGCTCCTACAATGAGCAGTTCTTC
>NA|TRBV7-8|TRBJ2-1|few
CASSPIVGEQFF
TGTGCCAGCAGCCCAATAGTAGGGGAGCAGTTCTTC
>TRBD1|TRBV10-3|TRBJ2-1|few
CAISGGTGKILNEQFF
TGTGCCATCAGTGGCGGGACAGGGAAAATTCTAAATGAGCAGTTCTTC
>TRBD1|TRBV4-2|TRBJ2-5|NA
CASSQGWQGAETQYF
TGTGCCAGCAGCCAAGGTTGGCAGGGGGCTGAGACCCAGTACTTC
>TRBD2|TRBV4-1|TRBJ2-5|NA
CASSRPGLAVQETQYF
TGCGCCAGCAGCCGCCCGGGACTAGCGGTCCAAGAGACCCAGTACTTC
>TRBD1|TRBV28|TRBJ1-1|NA
CASSFGTGEELGAFF
TGTGCCAGCAGTTTTGGCACAGGGGAAGAACTCGGAGCTTTCTTT
>TRBD2|TRBV6-2/TRBV6-3|TRBJ2-3|few
CASSYRLAGSSTDTQYF
TGTGCCAGCAGTTACCGGCTAGCGGGATCGAGCACAGATACGCAGTATTTT
>NA|TRBV20-1|TRBJ2-3|few
CSADPLAGTDTQYF
TGCAGTGCCGACCCTTTAGCGGGCACAGATACGCAGTATTTT
>NA|TRBV10-3|TRBJ2-5|NA
CAISERMETQYF
TGTGCCATCTCCGAGCGGATGGAGACCCAGTACTTC
>TRBD2|TRBV28|TRBJ2-3|few
CASRESGRVTDTQYF
TGTGCCAGCAGGGAAAGCGGGAGGGTCACAGATACGCAGTATTTT